This T cell receptor beta chain appears in the sequencing data of a study of blood T cell repertoires in COVID-19. As for the study in general: COVID-19 samples, acute and convalescent, were from the United States, Italy and Spain. Nucleic acid was either cDNA or gDNA, and it came from T cells, B-cell-depleted T cells, or PBMCs.

Cohort placement rested on clinical history that participants reported themselves. CDR3 size: 16 residues. The germline V gene has CDR1 WNHNN and CDR2 SYGVQD (reference sequence). The ends lost 4 bases at V and 2 bases at J; junction bases unmatched: 2. Original processing methods: Reference gene primer amplification gave estimated nucleated cell counts. Only in-frame clones appear in the TCRdb table, and some are missing; sequencing was by immunoSEQ multiplex PCR. The V and J calls and the clone size are those of that table, but D and trimming were determined from the DNA. The sample consists of approximately 300,000 clones, approximately 87% of them appearing once.

The V call is TRBV10-1, the J call TRBJ2-2; 12 positions agree with TRBD2. The TCR comes from a woman aged 25 to 39 who had recovered from COVID-19. Sequences were obtained from PBMCs or T cells enriched from blood (not recorded which). CDR3 loop: CASSGLAGENTGELFF. Here the CDR3 DNA reads TGCGCCAGCAGTGGACTAGCGGGGGAAAACACCGGGGAGCTGTTTTTT.